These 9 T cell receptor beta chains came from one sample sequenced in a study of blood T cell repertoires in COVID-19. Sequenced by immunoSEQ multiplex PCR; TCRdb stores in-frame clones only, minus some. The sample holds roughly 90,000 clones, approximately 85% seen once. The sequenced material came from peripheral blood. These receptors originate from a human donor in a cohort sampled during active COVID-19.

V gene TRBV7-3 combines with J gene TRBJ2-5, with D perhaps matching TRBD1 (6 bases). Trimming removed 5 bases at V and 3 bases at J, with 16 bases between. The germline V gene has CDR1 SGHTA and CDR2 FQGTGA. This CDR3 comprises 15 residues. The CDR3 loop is CASSHNSGTKETQYF. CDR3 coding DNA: TGTGCCAGCAGCCATAATTCCGGGACAAAAGAGACCCAGTACTTC.

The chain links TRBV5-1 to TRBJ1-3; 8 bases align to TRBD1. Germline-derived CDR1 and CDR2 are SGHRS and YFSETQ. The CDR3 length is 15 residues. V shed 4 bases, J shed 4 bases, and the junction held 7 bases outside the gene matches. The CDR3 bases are TGCGCCAGCAGCCCTCAGGGGGCTGCGGGAAACACCATATATTTT. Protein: CASSPQGAAGNTIYF.

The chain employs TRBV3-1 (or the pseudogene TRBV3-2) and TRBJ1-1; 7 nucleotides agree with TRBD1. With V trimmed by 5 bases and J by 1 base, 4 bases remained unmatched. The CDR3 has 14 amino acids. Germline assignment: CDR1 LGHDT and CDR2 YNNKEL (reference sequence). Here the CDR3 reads CASSWGQKNTEAFF. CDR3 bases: TGTGCCAGCAGCTGGGGACAGAAGAACACTGAAGCTTTCTTT.

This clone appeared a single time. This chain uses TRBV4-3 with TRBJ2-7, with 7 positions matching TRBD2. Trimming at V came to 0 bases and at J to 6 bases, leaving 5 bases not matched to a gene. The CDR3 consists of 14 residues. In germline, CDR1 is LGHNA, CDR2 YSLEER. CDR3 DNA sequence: TGCGCCAGCAGCCAAGAAGCGGGGTTCGGCGAGCAGTACTTC. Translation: CASSQEAGFGEQYF.

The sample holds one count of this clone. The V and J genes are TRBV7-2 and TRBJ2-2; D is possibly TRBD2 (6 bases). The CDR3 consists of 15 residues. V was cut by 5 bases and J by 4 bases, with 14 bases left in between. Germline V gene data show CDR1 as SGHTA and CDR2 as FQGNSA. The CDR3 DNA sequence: TGTGCCAGCAGCCCTGGAGGGCTGGGCACCGGGGAGCTGTTTTTT. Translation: CASSPGGLGTGELFF. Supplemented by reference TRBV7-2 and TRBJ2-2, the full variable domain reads GAGVSQSPSNKVTEKGKDVELRCDPISGHTALYWYRQSLGQGLEFLIYFQGNSAPDKSGLPSDRFSAERTGGSVSTLTIQRTQQEDSAVYLCASSPGGLGTGELFFGEGSRLTVL.

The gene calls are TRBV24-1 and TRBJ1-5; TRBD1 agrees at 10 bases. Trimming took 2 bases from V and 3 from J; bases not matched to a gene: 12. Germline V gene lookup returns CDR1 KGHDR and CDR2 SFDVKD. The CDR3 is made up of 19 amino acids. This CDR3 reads CATSDSETGGFYPNQPQHF. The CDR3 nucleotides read TGTGCCACCAGTGATTCTGAGACAGGGGGCTTTTATCCCAATCAGCCCCAGCATTTT.

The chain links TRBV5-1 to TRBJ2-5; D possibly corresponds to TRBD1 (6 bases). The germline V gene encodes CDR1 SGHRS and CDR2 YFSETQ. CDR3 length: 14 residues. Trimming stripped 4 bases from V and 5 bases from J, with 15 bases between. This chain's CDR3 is CASSLEGQGETQYF. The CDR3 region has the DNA TGCGCCAGCAGCCTAGAGGGGCAGGGGGAGACCCAGTACTTC.

CDR3 residues: CASSYTDEQFF. CDR3 coding DNA: TGTGCCAGCAGTTATACGGATGAGCAGTTCTTC. This sequence joins TRBV6-5 and TRBJ2-1, with D unresolved. Germline lookup yields CDR1 MNHEY and CDR2 SVGAGI. The CDR3 is made up of 11 amino acids. The V and J ends lost 3 bases and 8 bases respectively, with 5 bases between them.

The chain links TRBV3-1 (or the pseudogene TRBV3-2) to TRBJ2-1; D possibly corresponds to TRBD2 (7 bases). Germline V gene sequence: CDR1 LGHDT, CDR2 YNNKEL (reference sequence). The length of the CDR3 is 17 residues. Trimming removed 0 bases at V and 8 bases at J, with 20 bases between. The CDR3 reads CASSQDGLAGARDEQFF. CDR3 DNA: TGTGCCAGCAGCCAAGATGGGCTCGCGGGGGCCCGGGATGAGCAGTTCTTC.